A single sample is the source of the 29 T cell receptor beta chains below, sequenced in a study of T-cell reconstitution after alpha-beta-depleted transplantation in children (dated by TCRdb to the mid-2010s). Libraries were constructed by PCR. TCRdb names Illumina HiSeq 2500 as the instrument used. Molecular barcoding was employed in the preparation of TCR libraries, with unique molecular identifiers being used to normalize TCRbeta repertoire quantification. In TCRdb, the public reads were trimmed at Q25 with fastp and aligned with MiXCR, with productive beta chains retained. Rows merge per CDR3 protein into single entries with the most common DNA and genes. The sample table records approximately 500,000 distinct CDR3 sequences; under 12% of these occur just once. 2% to 2.5% of the sample rests with the top ten. The treatment or condition label corresponds to: allogeneic hematopoietic cell transplantation with graft depleted of TCRalphabeta T cells and CD19 B cells.

The sample consisted of PBMCs, taken before TCRalphabeta/CD19-depleted stem cell transplant. Every receptor here comes from a child younger than 10 with inherited bone marrow failure, due to receive a stem cell transplant.

For this clonotype: Possible read error: a much larger clone is one base away. This sequence joins TRBV3-1 and TRBJ2-3; no clear D. The V gene lost 5 bases and the J gene lost 5 bases, with 8 bases spanning the gap. The CDR3 runs 12 residues. Germline loops: CDR1 LGHDT, CDR2 YNNKEL (reference sequence). In DNA form, the CDR3 reads TGTGCCAGCAGCAAATTGGGAGATACGCAGTATTTT. Translation gives CASSKLGDTQYF.

Regarding this clonotype: It may be a read error: a sequence one base away is much more abundant. V usage is TRBV4-3 and J usage is TRBJ2-1, with D tentatively TRBD1 (5 bases). Germline V gene lookup returns CDR1 LGHNA and CDR2 YSLEER. There are 18 residues in the CDR3. The DNA for the CDR3 is TGCGCCAGCAGCCAAGATACAATAAGACAGACCGTTTACAATGATCAGTTCTTC. The encoded protein is CASSQDTIRQTVYNDQFF.

This chain links TRBV5-8 with TRBJ2-7, with 8 bases aligning to TRBD2. V lost 4 bases to trimming and J lost 4 bases; unmatched junction nucleotides: 10. The CDR3 is made up of 15 amino acids. In germline, CDR1 is SGHTS, CDR2 YDEGEE. The CDR3 sequence: CASSPPYGRGYEQYF. The DNA of the CDR3 is TGTGCCAGCAGCCCTCCCTACGGGAGGGGGTACGAGCAGTACTTC.

This clonotype was seen a single time. Since a much larger clone is just one base distant, this may be a read error. The CDR3 spells CASSQDVGGAGRKNNEKLFF. CDR3 sequence (DNA): TGCGCCAGCAGCCAAGACGTCGGAGGGGCAGGACGGAAAAATAATGAAAAACTGTTTTTT. The chain is built from TRBV4-1 and TRBJ1-4; tentative D call: TRBD1 (5 bases). Trimming removed 0 bases from V and 4 bases from J, with 24 bases in between. This CDR3 has 20 amino acids. Looked up from germline, CDR1 is MGHRA and CDR2 is YSYEKL.

This clonotype was counted many times. V and J are TRBV7-9 and TRBJ2-7; no clear D gene. The germline CDR1 and CDR2 sequences are SEHNR and FQNEAQ (reference sequence). This CDR3 is 15 amino acids long. The V and J ends lost 4 bases and 6 bases respectively, with 19 bases between them. The CDR3 here is CASSSDRFRYGEQYF. The CDR3 DNA follows: TGTGCCAGCAGCTCGGACCGGTTTCGGTACGGCGAGCAGTACTTC.

The chain is built from TRBV5-4 and TRBJ2-1; 15 positions match TRBD2. Trimming took 2 bases from V and 0 from J; bases not matched to a gene: 12. From germline, CDR1 is SGHNT and CDR2 YYREEE (reference sequence). CDR3 size: 21 residues. CDR3 bases: TGTGCCAGCAGCTTACCTACTATTGGGACTAGCGGGAGGAGCTCCTACAATGAGCAGTTCTTC. Its translation is CASSLPTIGTSGRSSYNEQFF. Based on the CDR3 plus reference TRBV5-4 and TRBJ2-1, the full variable domain is ETGVTQSPTHLIKTRGQQVTLRCSSQSGHNTVSWYQQALGQGPQFIFQYYREEENGRGNFPPRFSGLQFPNYSSELNVNALELDDSALYLCASSLPTIGTSGRSSYNEQFFGPGTRLTVL.

This clonotype was detected many times. The chain couples TRBV25-1 to TRBJ2-1; 14 bases are a match to TRBD2. The V gene's germline CDR1 is MGHDK and CDR2 SYGVNS. Trimming removed 6 bases from V and 6 bases from J; junction bases left unmatched: 4. The CDR3 has 15 residues. For the CDR3, the DNA is TGTGCCAGCAGGACTAGCGGGAGGGCTAGCAATGAGCAGTTCTTC. Protein: CASRTSGRASNEQFF.

This clonotype was counted at least ten times. In nucleotides, the CDR3 is TGCGCCAGCAGTGAACTAGCGGTAGCCTACGAGCAGTACTTC. Encoded protein: CASSELAVAYEQYF. The chain recombines TRBV10-2 with TRBJ2-7; 8 nucleotides agree with TRBD2. V was pared by 3 bases and J by 2 bases, with 3 bases of the junction left unmatched. The CDR3 has 14 amino acids. Germline V gene lookup returns CDR1 WSHSY and CDR2 SAAADI.

At least ten counts were recorded for this clonotype. This chain links TRBV24-1 with TRBJ2-7, with 12 bases fitting TRBD2. With V trimmed by 3 bases and J by 6 bases, 8 bases remained unmatched. This CDR3 has 16 amino acids. Per germline, CDR1 KGHDR and CDR2 SFDVKD. In DNA form, the CDR3 reads TGTGCCACCAGTGATGGACAGACTAGCGGGAGTGCCGAGCAGTACTTC. Protein product: CATSDGQTSGSAEQYF.

This clonotype occurred a few times. V is TRBV19 and J is TRBJ1-1; 7 nucleotides agree with TRBD1. This CDR3 region has 15 residues. The germline CDR1 and CDR2 sequences are LNHDA and SQIVND (reference sequence). The V gene end was trimmed by 4 bases and the J gene end by 6 bases; junction bases not matched to a gene: 11. The CDR3 bases are TGTGCCAGTAGTAGGGGGGCGACAGGGTGGCCTGAAGCTTTCTTT. Amino acids: CASSRGATGWPEAFF.

The V call is TRBV20-1, the J call TRBJ2-7; 7 bases are a match to TRBD2. CDR1 is DFQATT, CDR2 SNEGSKA, per germline (reference sequence). After removal of 5 bases from V and 2 bases from J, the junction contained 6 bases not matched to a gene. This CDR3 is built from 13 residues. DNA for the CDR3: TGCAGTGCTCCCTGGGAGGGAACCTACGAGCAGTACTTC. This encodes CSAPWEGTYEQYF.

This clonotype has a count of ten or more. The rearrangement links TRBV5-1 to TRBJ2-1; D is ambiguous. V lost 0 bases and J 4 bases, leaving 14 bases between the germline ends. Germline V lookup: CDR1 SGHRS, CDR2 YFSETQ. The CDR3 is 16 residues long. The CDR3 DNA reads TGCGCCAGCAGCTTGGATATGGACCCCGAATACAATGAGCAGTTCTTC. Residues: CASSLDMDPEYNEQFF.

This clonotype appeared many times. This chain connects TRBV29-1 to TRBJ2-3; 9 positions agree with TRBD2. Germline-derived CDR1 and CDR2 are SQVTM and ANQGSEA. The trim removed 5 bases at V and 0 bases at J, leaving 6 bases unmatched. CDR3 length equals 15 residues. The CDR3 loop is CSVNLAGTSTDTQYF. The CDR3 DNA follows: TGCAGCGTTAACCTAGCGGGGACTAGCACAGATACGCAGTATTTT.

This clonotype appeared a few times. This chain links TRBV28 with TRBJ2-3; D remains ambiguous. The ends were cut back, 4 bases at V and 2 bases at J, with 19 bases in the middle. This CDR3 has 17 amino acids. From germline, CDR1 is MDHEN and CDR2 SYDVKM. CDR3 protein: CASSWSPGSDHTDTQYF. CDR3 nucleotides: TGTGCCAGCAGTTGGAGTCCGGGCTCAGACCACACAGATACGCAGTATTTT.

This clonotype was detected many times. In nucleotides, the CDR3 is TGTGCCAGCAGTTCGACAGTCGGGAACACCGGGGAGCTGTTTTTT. Its protein product is CASSSTVGNTGELFF. The chain is built from TRBV6-5 and TRBJ2-2, with D perhaps matching TRBD1 (5 bases). V dropped 4 bases and J dropped 1 base, with 10 bases sitting between them. Germline CDR1 and CDR2: MNHEY and SVGAGI. The CDR3 consists of 15 residues.

This clonotype was detected many times. The rearrangement uses TRBV20-1 and TRBJ1-1; the D gene is possibly TRBD1 (5 bases). Germline loops: CDR1 DFQATT, CDR2 SNEGSKA (reference sequence). Between the trimmed V and J ends, which lost 1 base and 7 bases, there was a span of 7 bases. This CDR3 has 11 amino acids. The CDR3 reads CSARGGYEAFF. CDR3 sequence (DNA): TGCAGTGCTAGAGGGGGGTATGAAGCTTTCTTT.

In this sample, this clonotype turned up many times. CDR3 residues: CASSWPAGGSKFLRGTGELFF. As DNA, the CDR3 is TGTGCCAGCAGCTGGCCGGCTGGCGGGTCGAAGTTCTTACGGGGAACCGGGGAGCTGTTTTTT. The chain is built from TRBV11-1 and TRBJ2-2, with D tentatively TRBD2 (5 bases). The CDR3 runs to 21 residues. Germline V lookup: CDR1 SGHAT, CDR2 FQDESV (reference sequence). The ends were cut back, 4 bases at V and 5 bases at J, with 32 bases in the middle. Using reference TRBV11-1 and TRBJ2-2 for the parts outside the CDR3, the full variable domain is EAEVAQSPRYKITEKSQAVAFWCDPISGHATLYWYRQILGQGPELLVQFQDESVVDDSQLPKDRFSAERLKGVDSTLKIQPAELGDSAMYLCASSWPAGGSKFLRGTGELFFGEGSRLTVL.

This clonotype was counted many times. The chain combines TRBV29-1 with TRBJ2-7; TRBD1 is a possible D gene (6 bases). Trimming cost V 4 bases and J 2 bases, with 15 bases left between them. Germline V gene sequence: CDR1 SQVTM, CDR2 ANQGSEA. The CDR3 extends over 14 amino acids. Written as DNA, the CDR3 is TGCAGCGTTGCTGGGGGCCTCACTCCCTACGAGCAGTACTTC. This translates into CSVAGGLTPYEQYF.

This clonotype appeared many times. This chain joins TRBV5-1 and TRBJ2-7; 13 nucleotides align to TRBD2. Germline CDR1 is SGHRS and CDR2 is YFSETQ. This CDR3 has 16 amino acids. The trim removed 3 bases at V and 1 base at J, leaving 4 bases unmatched. The CDR3 sequence is CASSWGTSGVSYEQYF. The CDR3 bases are TGCGCCAGCAGCTGGGGGACTAGCGGGGTTTCCTACGAGCAGTACTTC.

The rearrangement joins TRBV5-1 to TRBJ2-3, with D possibly being TRBD1 or TRBD2 (6 bases each). Trimming cost V 0 bases and J 2 bases, with 13 bases left between them. Germline CDR1 SGHRS, CDR2 YFSETQ. The CDR3 has 16 amino acids. For the CDR3, the DNA is TGCGCCAGCAGCTTGGGGCGGGACACCTACACAGATACGCAGTATTTT. Its translation is CASSLGRDTYTDTQYF.

This clonotype was seen a few times. The chain links TRBV10-3 to TRBJ2-1; tentative D call: TRBD2 (6 bases). CDR1 is ENHRY and CDR2 is SYGVKD in the germline V gene. The CDR3 runs to 15 residues. Trimming took 6 bases from V and 0 from J, leaving 12 bases between them. The CDR3 DNA reads as TGTGCCATCAGGGATACCGGGAGCTCCTACAATGAGCAGTTCTTC. Residues: CAIRDTGSSYNEQFF.

This clonotype was picked up a small number of times. The rearrangement uses TRBV4-1 and TRBJ2-1; TRBD2 agrees at 11 bases. The CDR3 consists of 14 residues. J lost 7 bases, V lost 6 bases, and 5 bases had no gene match. CDR1 is MGHRA, CDR2 YSYEKL, per germline. CDR3 amino acids: CASRTSGSRNEQFF. The DNA for the CDR3 is TGCGCCAGCAGAACTAGCGGGAGTCGGAATGAGCAGTTCTTC.

A single count supports this clonotype. This may stem from a read error, because a much larger clone lies one nucleotide away. This chain connects TRBV20-1 to TRBJ2-7, with 8 bases aligning to TRBD2. CDR3 length: 13 residues. Trimming cost V 3 bases and J 7 bases; bases outside gene matches: 8. Germline CDR1 and CDR2: DFQATT and SNEGSKA (reference sequence). CDR3 sequence (DNA): TGCAGTGCTAGGCTCGGGAGGGCTTGGGAGCAGTACTTC. Protein: CSARLGRAWEQYF.

This clonotype was found many times. The rearrangement links TRBV6-5 to TRBJ2-5; D is ambiguous. CDR1 MNHEY and CDR2 SVGAGI come from the germline V gene. This CDR3 has 16 amino acids. V shed 4 bases and J shed 7 bases, with 22 bases lying between them. The CDR3 nucleotides are TGTGCCAGCAGTTCCCTCAAGGGCGATAGTGAGGTGACCCAGTACTTC. Protein sequence: CASSSLKGDSEVTQYF.

A few counts support this clonotype. The genes are TRBV11-2 and TRBJ2-3; D unresolved. The CDR3 has 14 amino acids. Trimming removed 4 bases from V and 0 bases from J, with 8 bases in between. Per the germline V gene, CDR1 is SGHAT and CDR2 is FQNNGV. CDR3 in DNA: TGTGCCAGCAGCTCCACGTGGAGCACAGATACGCAGTATTTT. This translates into CASSSTWSTDTQYF. The full variable domain, its missing parts supplied by reference TRBV11-2 and TRBJ2-3, is EAGVAQSPRYKIIEKRQSVAFWCNPISGHATLYWYQQILGQGPKLLIQFQNNGVVDDSQLPKDRFSAERLKGVDSTLKIQPAKLEDSAVYLCASSSTWSTDTQYFGPGTRLTVL.

This clonotype was recorded at least ten times. The chain uses TRBV5-1 and TRBJ2-2; TRBD2 aligns across 7 bases. The CDR3 spans 19 residues. V shed 0 bases, J shed 0 bases, and the junction held 11 bases outside the gene matches. From germline, CDR1 is SGHRS and CDR2 YFSETQ. The CDR3 is CASSLAPSGVTPNTGELFF. The CDR3 DNA sequence: TGCGCCAGCAGCTTGGCTCCTAGCGGTGTTACCCCGAACACCGGGGAGCTGTTTTTT.

V is TRBV20-1 and J is TRBJ2-3; 7 nucleotides align to TRBD2. Germline values: CDR1 DFQATT, CDR2 SNEGSKA (reference sequence). This CDR3 is 14 amino acids long. The CDR3, as DNA: TGCAGCCGCGGGGGTCGGACTAGCACAGATACGCAGTATTTT. The encoded protein is CSRGGRTSTDTQYF.

In this sample, this clonotype turned up many times. The J gene is TRBJ2-1, the V gene TRBV25-1; maybe TRBD2 (6 bases). V lost 5 bases, J lost 5 bases, and 16 bases lay in between. Germline values: CDR1 MGHDK, CDR2 SYGVNS. This CDR3 has 15 residues. The CDR3 DNA sequence: TGTGCCAGCAGTCCACCCGGGCTAGCGAACAATGAGCAGTTCTTC. Its translation is CASSPPGLANNEQFF.

This clonotype occurred a few times. V and J are TRBV10-3 and TRBJ1-2, with TRBD1 as a possible D gene (6 bases). V was cut by 6 bases and J by 0 bases, with 17 bases left in between. Germline CDR1 is ENHRY and CDR2 is SYGVKD. The CDR3 loop spans 16 amino acids. CDR3 residues: CAIRALTGTSNYGYTF. The CDR3 DNA reads as TGTGCCATCAGGGCACTTACAGGGACTTCTAACTATGGCTACACCTTC.